This entry lists 25 T cell receptor beta chains sequenced from one sample in a study of radiotherapy plus CTLA-4 blockade in lung cancer. Sequencing used immunoSEQ multiplex PCR; TCRdb keeps in-frame clones, though not all of them. Of 81,000 or so clones listed, 78% are singletons. The sample here was peripheral blood, taken from a patient treated with radiotherapy plus ipilimumab. The origin of the receptors is a human donor with non-small cell lung cancer whose response to radiotherapy plus ipilimumab could not be evaluated. Some clones in this sample may be carry-over from other donors' samples.

The chain recombines TRBV29-1 with TRBJ2-1; no reliable D call. The CDR3 consists of 11 residues. The V end lost 4 bases, the J end lost 7 bases, and 8 bases lay between the germline ends. CDR1 is SQVTM, CDR2 ANQGSEA, per germline. This chain's CDR3 is CSVALLNEQFF. CDR3 DNA: TGCAGCGTTGCACTGCTGAATGAGCAGTTCTTC.

The CDR3 DNA reads TGCGCCAGCAGCTTGGCCGGGACAGTCTCCTACGAGCAGTACTTC. Encoded protein: CASSLAGTVSYEQYF. V is TRBV5-1 and J is TRBJ2-7; TRBD1 aligns across 7 bases. The CDR3 is 15 amino acids. Germline assignment: CDR1 SGHRS and CDR2 YFSETQ. Trimming at V came to 0 bases and at J to 0 bases, leaving 3 bases not matched to a gene.

The chain recombines TRBV7-2 with TRBJ1-6; D ambiguous. CDR3 size: 13 residues. Looked up from germline, CDR1 is SGHTA and CDR2 is FQGNSA. V lost 8 bases, J lost 12 bases, and 17 bases lay in between. CDR3 DNA sequence: TGTGCCAGCCCTCCTGCGCGGGGAGGACCCCTCCACTTT. Protein sequence: CASPPARGGPLHF.

The sample holds a few counts of this clone. This chain joins TRBV2 and TRBJ1-5; 7 bases match TRBD1. The J segment lost 0 bases and the V segment lost 9 bases, leaving 11 bases of the junction unmatched. CDR3 size: 16 residues. Germline V gene sequence: CDR1 SNHLY, CDR2 FYNNEI. In DNA, the CDR3 is TGTGCCAGTAACATTCAGGGGGTAATTAGCAATCAGCCCCAGCATTTT. This sequence encodes CASNIQGVISNQPQHF.

The chain employs TRBV7-9 and TRBJ2-5; possible D gene TRBD2, 6 bases. In germline, CDR1 is SEHNR, CDR2 FQNEAQ (reference sequence). This CDR3 region has 12 residues. The V end lost 5 bases, the J end lost 6 bases, and 10 bases lay between the germline ends. The CDR3 protein is CASSRDLKTQYF. The CDR3 nucleotides are TGTGCCAGCAGCCGGGACTTAAAGACCCAGTACTTC.

The rearrangement links TRBV6-1 to TRBJ2-5, with 7 bases identical to TRBD1. The germline gives CDR1 MNHNS, CDR2 SASEGT. This CDR3 contains 18 residues. Unmatched junction bases numbered 17, after V lost 2 bases and J lost 5 bases. In DNA form, the CDR3 reads TGTGCCAGCAGTGAAATACTCAACCGGGACAGAGGATTGGAGACCCAGTACTTC. It translates to CASSEILNRDRGLETQYF.

This rearrangement joins TRBV28 to TRBJ1-6, with D possibly being TRBD1 (5 bases). Per the germline V gene, CDR1 is MDHEN and CDR2 is SYDVKM. Trimming left V 5 bases short and J 8 bases short, with 16 bases between. The CDR3 runs to 15 residues. CDR3 nucleotides: TGTGCCAGCAGTCCCCCCCCAGGGCAATATTCACCCCTCCACTTT. Translated: CASSPPPGQYSPLHF. The complete variable domain, with remaining parts taken from reference TRBV28 and TRBJ1-6, reads DVKVTQSSRYLVKRTGEKVFLECVQDMDHENMFWYRQDPGLGLRLIYFSYDVKMKEKGDIPEGYSVSREKKERFSLILESASTNQTSMYLCASSPPPGQYSPLHFGNGTRLTVT.

This CDR3 reads CASSSTGGAWLNYGYTF. The CDR3 region has the DNA TGCGCCAGCAGCTCTACAGGGGGCGCATGGTTAAACTATGGCTACACCTTC. V is TRBV5-1 and J is TRBJ1-2, with 9 bases matching TRBD1. Germline V gene sequence: CDR1 SGHRS, CDR2 YFSETQ. Germline trimming cut 3 bases from V and 2 bases from J; bases unmatched to any gene: 11. CDR3 length: 17 residues. The full variable domain, rest sourced from reference TRBV5-1 and TRBJ1-2, is KAGVTQTPRYLIKTRGQQVTLSCSPISGHRSVSWYQQTPGQGLQFLFEYFSETQRNKGNFPGRFSGRQFSNSRSEMNVSTLELGDSALYLCASSSTGGAWLNYGYTFGSGTRLTVV.

The chain has TRBV5-6 and TRBJ1-2; no clear D gene. The CDR3 is 13 residues long. CDR1 is SGHDT and CDR2 is YYEEEE in the germline V gene. The V end lost 0 bases, the J end lost 8 bases, and 11 bases lay between the germline ends. CDR3 loop: CASSLERISGYTF. The CDR3 DNA reads as TGTGCCAGCAGCTTGGAGAGGATTAGCGGCTACACCTTC.

The chain couples TRBV4-1 to TRBJ2-1; D possibly corresponds to TRBD1 (6 bases). The CDR3 runs to 16 residues. Germline lookup yields CDR1 MGHRA and CDR2 YSYEKL. The V gene lost 4 bases and the J gene lost 7 bases, with 20 bases spanning the gap. CDR3 bases: TGCGCCAGCAGCCCCATGTTAGGGGGATATGGGAATGAGCAGTTCTTC. It is translated as CASSPMLGGYGNEQFF.

The chain uses TRBV7-2 and TRBJ2-7; D perhaps matches TRBD2 (6 bases). Trimming removed 5 bases at V and 2 bases at J, with 10 bases between. Germline CDR1 is SGHTA and CDR2 is FQGNSA. The length of the CDR3 is 13 residues. The CDR3 region has the DNA TGTGCCAGCAGCAACCGGGAGACCTACGAGCAGTACTTC. This gives the protein CASSNRETYEQYF.

The V gene is TRBV19, the J gene TRBJ1-4; D may be TRBD1 (5 bases). Trimming stripped 6 bases from V and 0 bases from J, with 11 bases between. CDR3 length equals 15 residues. The germline V gene has CDR1 LNHDA and CDR2 SQIVND (reference sequence). The CDR3 DNA is TGTGCCAGTAGCAGCGGGGCCGCAACTAATGAAAAACTGTTTTTT. This encodes CASSSGAATNEKLFF.

J is TRBJ1-4 and V is TRBV6-5, with D perhaps TRBD1 (6 bases). The V end was cut by 6 bases, the J end by 10 bases, with 18 bases between. CDR3 size: 14 residues. Germline V gene lookup returns CDR1 MNHEY and CDR2 SVGAGI. The CDR3 protein is CASSMTGPVRKLFF. The DNA for the CDR3 is TGTGCCAGCAGCATGACAGGTCCTGTTAGAAAACTGTTTTTT.

The sample holds one count of this clone. Other nucleotide sequences from this sample produce the same CDR3. The rearrangement links TRBV28 to TRBJ2-5, with TRBD2 matching over 10 bases. Per the germline V gene, CDR1 is MDHEN and CDR2 is SYDVKM. The CDR3 spans 16 residues. Unmatched junction bases numbered 6, after V lost 5 bases and J lost 0 bases. The CDR3 loop is CASSTGLAVNQETQYF. The CDR3 DNA reads TGTGCCAGCAGTACAGGACTAGCGGTAAACCAAGAGACCCAGTACTTC.

This chain uses TRBV25-1 with TRBJ2-5; 13 nucleotides agree with TRBD2. The CDR3 runs to 17 residues. The V gene end was trimmed by 2 bases and the J gene end by 2 bases; junction bases not matched to a gene: 5. Germline CDR1 and CDR2: MGHDK and SYGVNS. The CDR3 sequence: CASSESTSGGGQETQYF. In nucleotides, the CDR3 is TGTGCCAGCAGTGAAAGCACTAGCGGGGGGGGGCAAGAGACCCAGTACTTC.

The chain couples TRBV27 to TRBJ2-7, with 7 bases aligning to TRBD2. The germline CDR1 and CDR2 sequences are MNHEY and SMNVEV (reference sequence). The CDR3 covers 15 residues. The J segment lost 2 bases and the V segment lost 1 base, leaving 5 bases of the junction unmatched. CDR3 amino acids: CASSLYGGGPYEQYF. The CDR3 DNA sequence: TGTGCCAGCAGTTTATACGGCGGGGGACCCTACGAGCAGTACTTC.

CDR3 sequence: CASQATHRATEAFF. CDR3 DNA: TGTGCCAGTCAAGCGACTCACAGGGCTACTGAAGCTTTCTTT. The chain has TRBV19 and TRBJ1-1; possibly TRBD1 for D (6 bases). This CDR3 comprises 14 residues. The germline gives CDR1 LNHDA, CDR2 SQIVND (reference sequence). The ends were cut back, 8 bases at V and 5 bases at J, with 18 bases in the middle.

This clone came up a few times. V usage is TRBV7-2 and J usage is TRBJ1-2; 9 bases map to TRBD1. The CDR3 runs to 17 residues. Germline-derived CDR1 and CDR2 are SGHTA and FQGNSA. The trim removed 5 bases at V and 5 bases at J, leaving 15 bases unmatched. In DNA, the CDR3 is TGTGCCAGCAGCCCCGGGCATCCGGGACAGGGAAATTATGGCTACACCTTC. Its protein product is CASSPGHPGQGNYGYTF.

The chain employs TRBV9 and TRBJ2-5; 12 bases fit TRBD1. Germline loops: CDR1 SGDLS, CDR2 YYNGEE. V trimming: 5 bases; J trimming: 5 bases; junction bases outside the gene matches: 10. This CDR3 has 16 amino acids. In DNA, the CDR3 is TGTGCCAGCAGTGACCTGGGACAGGGGGCCTGGGAGACCCAGTACTTC. Protein product: CASSDLGQGAWETQYF.

The chain uses TRBV6-5 and TRBJ2-7; D gene unclear. Trimming removed 10 bases at V and 2 bases at J, with 12 bases between. This CDR3 has 12 amino acids. Per germline, CDR1 MNHEY and CDR2 SVGAGI. The CDR3 region has the DNA TGTGCCATCACCAACAGCCCCTACGAGCAGTACTTC. As protein: CAITNSPYEQYF.

The chain employs TRBV12-5 and TRBJ1-1, with 7 bases that match TRBD1. CDR3 length: 14 residues. J gave up 1 base and V 6 bases, and 5 bases lay outside the gene matches. Germline-derived CDR1 and CDR2 are LGHNT and FRNRAP. Here the CDR3 reads CASGQTGRNTEAFF. The CDR3 nucleotides read TGTGCTAGTGGACAGACAGGGAGGAACACTGAAGCTTTCTTT.

The rearrangement links TRBV11-3 to TRBJ2-2; D might be TRBD1 (6 bases). In germline, CDR1 is SGHNT, CDR2 YENEEA. V gave up 5 bases and J gave up 15 bases, with 13 bases separating them. The CDR3 contains 11 residues. The CDR3 DNA sequence: TGTGCCAGCAGCACGGACAGAAAGGTGTTTTTT. Translated: CASSTDRKVFF.

V usage is TRBV7-3 and J usage is TRBJ2-5; 9 nucleotides match TRBD2. Germline CDR1 reads SGHTA; CDR2 reads FQGTGA. V lost 2 bases to trimming and J lost 3 bases; unmatched junction nucleotides: 4. This CDR3 contains 15 residues. Written as DNA, the CDR3 is TGTGCCAGCAGCTTACTAGCGGGGAGGGAAGAGACCCAGTACTTC. Its protein product is CASSLLAGREETQYF.

The chain couples TRBV4-1 to TRBJ2-7; weak D call: TRBD1 (5 bases). V lost 0 bases and J 3 bases, leaving 15 bases between the germline ends. The CDR3 contains 16 residues. CDR1 is MGHRA and CDR2 is YSYEKL in the germline V gene. The CDR3 DNA is TGCGCCAGCAGCCAAGAAGGGGCTCAGGCGCACTACGAGCAGTACTTC. Its translation: CASSQEGAQAHYEQYF.

This sequence joins TRBV30 and TRBJ1-1; a weak D match, TRBD1 (5 bases). The CDR3 consists of 13 residues. Germline assignment: CDR1 GTSNPN and CDR2 SVGIG (reference sequence). The ends were cut back, 4 bases at V and 5 bases at J, with 14 bases in the middle. The CDR3 DNA sequence: TGTGCCTGGAACCTTGGGGGGGGGACTGAAGCTTTCTTT. It codes for CAWNLGGGTEAFF. The full variable domain, completed using reference TRBV30 and TRBJ1-1, is SQTIHQWPATLVQPVGSPLSLECTVEGTSNPNLYWYRQAAGRGLQLLFYSVGIGQISSEVPQNLSASRPQDRQFILSSKKLLLSDSGFYLCAWNLGGGTEAFFGQGTRLTVV.